Included here is one T cell receptor beta chain sequence, with context. Its cognate antigen is unknown. These data belong to a study of beta chain features in type 1 diabetes. Study-wide findings and caveats: Among patients, naive, central memory and Treg TCRB repertoires appeared more similar than among healthy donors. Whether TCRB rearrangement is influenced by HLA type was left unresolved in this analysis. TCRB CDR3s from Type 1 diabetes patients were moderately but significantly shorter in all four CD4+ subsets.

This CDR3 has 12 amino acids. CDR1 and CDR2 from the germline V gene are MDHEN and SYDVKM. Trimming removed 5 bases at V and 6 bases at J, with 10 bases between. The sequenced template was cDNA made from the entire isolated RNA. Sequenced by immunoSEQ multiplex PCR; TCRdb stores in-frame clones only, minus some. The data hold 900,000 or so clones, with roughly a sixth observed a single time. The V gene is TRBV28, the J gene TRBJ1-2; the D gene is possibly TRBD1 (6 bases). This receptor was taken from a woman under 30 in good health. What was sequenced was naive CD4+ T cells from blood. The CDR3 here is CASSQRTDGYTF. The CDR3 nucleotides read TGTGCCAGCAGTCAGCGGACAGATGGCTACACCTTC.